This T cell receptor (beta chain) came from a study of shared clonotypes between healthy human individuals. Study-wide context: Researchers assigned three CD4 naive, three CD4 memory, two CD8 naive and one CD8 memory plate to each donor.

Profiling relied on immunoSEQ multiplex PCR, and the TCRdb table lists in-frame clones only, not all of them. The sample carries approximately 1,500,000 clones, roughly 96% recorded once. Germline V CDR1 and CDR2: KGHSH, LQKENI. The CDR3 has 13 residues. V shed 4 bases, J shed 5 bases, and the junction held 3 bases outside the gene matches. The source of this sequence is a young man in good health. Sample: naive CD4+ T cells sorted from blood. Sample subset: CD45RA+ positively selected. The J gene is TRBJ2-5, the V gene TRBV18; 8 positions agree with TRBD1. CDR3 DNA: TGTGCCAGCTCACGGACAGGGCCCGAGACCCAGTACTTC. Translated: CASSRTGPETQYF.